The clone carrying this T cell receptor (beta chain) was detected many times. Its cognate antigen is unknown. TCRdb reprocessed the 5' RACE reads via MiXCR and lists one record per CDR3 protein. In the table there are tens of thousands of distinct CDR3 sequences, roughly 10% of which are singletons. This specimen belongs to a study of CD8 T cells in ankylosing spondylitis. Losses at the gene ends were 5 bases for V and 4 bases for J; bases not matched to a gene: 7. The CDR3 length is 16 residues. Germline V CDR1 and CDR2: SGHNT, YENEEA. Overall study findings and caveats: What appeared characteristic of ankylosing spondylitis blood was a TCR beta motif of seven to nine highly homologous variants.

The sequence was collected from a male donor with ankylosing spondylitis. The rearrangement joins TRBV11-3 to TRBJ2-1; 11 bases agree with TRBD2. Sequencing used blood, either unsorted or a sorted T cell fraction (not recorded which). CDR3 sequence (DNA): TGTGCCAGCAGCCTCCAAGGGACTAGCGGATACAATGAGCAGTTCTTC. This codes for CASSLQGTSGYNEQFF. Full variable domain (remainder filled in from reference TRBV11-3 and TRBJ2-1): EAGVVQSPRYKIIEKKQPVAFWCNPISGHNTLYWYLQNLGQGPELLIRYENEEAVDDSQLPKDRFSAERLKGVDSTLKIQPAELGDSAVYLCASSLQGTSGYNEQFFGPGTRLTVL.